A selection of T cell receptor beta chains follows, all from one sample in a study of OX40 agonist ivuxolimab in advanced cancers. This table comes from immunoSEQ multiplex PCR, and its TCRdb copy is limited to in-frame clones, with some not included. The sample lists roughly 18,000 clones; 55% to 75% were seen once. The material was CD4+ or CD8+ T cells sorted from blood, obtained in a trial of the OX40 agonist ivuxolimab. All receptors come from an adult with an advanced solid tumor such as melanoma, head and neck, liver or kidney cancer. CDR3s include the opening cysteine and the closing phenylalanine or tryptophan. The order of the fields is CDR3 DNA, CDR3 protein, clone size, J gene, V gene, D gene. D genes are given only for firm matches. Where a row states a size, it is once, few, many or the class of an expanded clone; other rows omit it.

CDR3nt: TGTGCCAGCAGCGGCCAGGGACAGGGAGTCCACGAGCAGTACTTC; CDR3aa: CASSGQGQGVHEQYF; abundance: NA; j_gene: TRBJ2-7; v_gene: TRBV9; d_gene: TRBD1
CDR3nt: TGTGCCAGCAGCTTAGGACCAGGCGAGAAAAACATTCAGTACTTC; CDR3aa: CASSLGPGEKNIQYF; abundance: NA; j_gene: TRBJ2-4; v_gene: TRBV11-2; d_gene: NA
CDR3nt: TGTGCCAGCAGCGAATCTAGGGCAGAACCCAACACCGGGGAGCTGTTTTTT; CDR3aa: CASSESRAEPNTGELFF; abundance: NA; j_gene: TRBJ2-2; v_gene: TRBV9; d_gene: NA
CDR3nt: TGTGCCAGCAGCTCCGAGCGGGGGATCCGCGAGCAGTACTTC; CDR3aa: CASSSERGIREQYF; abundance: NA; j_gene: TRBJ2-7; v_gene: TRBV7-9; d_gene: TRBD2
CDR3nt: TGTGCCAGCTCCCTAGGACGGAGGAGCTCCTATAATTCACCCCTCCACTTT; CDR3aa: CASSLGRRSSYNSPLHF; abundance: NA; j_gene: TRBJ1-6; v_gene: TRBV28; d_gene: NA
CDR3nt: TGCGCCAGCAGCCAAGGGGACGGGGGTCGTGGCTACACCTTC; CDR3aa: CASSQGDGGRGYTF; abundance: NA; j_gene: TRBJ1-2; v_gene: TRBV4-3; d_gene: NA
CDR3nt: TGCGCCAGCAGTGCAACATACCTCACCGGGGAGCTGTTTTTT; CDR3aa: CASSATYLTGELFF; abundance: NA; j_gene: TRBJ2-2; v_gene: TRBV10-2; d_gene: NA
CDR3nt: TGTGCCAGCAGCTTGACAGGGGAGGGTTCACCCCTCCACTTT; CDR3aa: CASSLTGEGSPLHF; abundance: few; j_gene: TRBJ1-6; v_gene: TRBV7-9; d_gene: TRBD1
CDR3nt: TGTGCCAGCAGCTTAGGCTTGGGACGCTCCTACAATGAGCAGTTCTTC; CDR3aa: CASSLGLGRSYNEQFF; abundance: NA; j_gene: TRBJ2-1; v_gene: TRBV13; d_gene: NA
CDR3nt: TGTGCCTGGAGTGTTTTGGGGCAGACCTACGAGCAGTACTTC; CDR3aa: CAWSVLGQTYEQYF; abundance: once; j_gene: TRBJ2-7; v_gene: TRBV30; d_gene: NA
CDR3nt: TGTGCCAGCAGCGACCGGGACGTTACCTACAATGAGCAGTTCTTC; CDR3aa: CASSDRDVTYNEQFF; abundance: few; j_gene: TRBJ2-1; v_gene: TRBV7-9; d_gene: NA
CDR3nt: TGCGCCAGCAGCCAAGAAGCTAGCGGGGGGGCAGATACGCAGTATTTT; CDR3aa: CASSQEASGGADTQYF; abundance: NA; j_gene: TRBJ2-3; v_gene: TRBV4-3; d_gene: TRBD2
CDR3nt: TGTGCCAGCAGCGCAGCGGGGCCCCAAGAGACCCAGTACTTC; CDR3aa: CASSAAGPQETQYF; abundance: NA; j_gene: TRBJ2-5; v_gene: TRBV9; d_gene: TRBD2
CDR3nt: TGTGCCGGTTCGTTGGGGCCCACCTACGAGCAGTACTTC; CDR3aa: CAGSLGPTYEQYF; abundance: once; j_gene: TRBJ2-7; v_gene: TRBV30; d_gene: NA
CDR3nt: TGTGCCACGAGACAGGGAAATGAAAAACTGTTTTTT; CDR3aa: CATRQGNEKLFF; abundance: NA; j_gene: TRBJ1-4; v_gene: TRBV5-4; d_gene: TRBD1
CDR3nt: TGTGCCAGCAGTTCGGCGGACAGTATTTATTGGCAGTACTTC; CDR3aa: CASSSADSIYWQYF; abundance: NA; j_gene: TRBJ2-7; v_gene: TRBV5-5; d_gene: NA
CDR3nt: TGTGCCAGCAGTGTACCTAGGGAGTCGTCCTCCCACGAGCAGTACTTC; CDR3aa: CASSVPRESSSHEQYF; abundance: NA; j_gene: TRBJ2-7; v_gene: TRBV2; d_gene: NA
CDR3nt: TGTGCCATCAAGAGTTCTACCACCTACGAGCAGTACTTC; CDR3aa: CAIKSSTTYEQYF; abundance: NA; j_gene: TRBJ2-7; v_gene: TRBV10-3; d_gene: NA
CDR3nt: TGTGCCAGCAGTTTTTCCAGGACAGCCACCGGGGAGCTGTTTTTT; CDR3aa: CASSFSRTATGELFF; abundance: NA; j_gene: TRBJ2-2; v_gene: TRBV27; d_gene: NA
CDR3nt: TGCGCCAGCAGTGAGCGGACAGGAGATAATTCACCCCTCCACTTT; CDR3aa: CASSERTGDNSPLHF; abundance: medium-sized; j_gene: TRBJ1-6; v_gene: TRBV10-2; d_gene: TRBD1
CDR3nt: TGTGCCAGCAGCGCAGGCGGGACAGGTTACTACGAGCAGTACTTC; CDR3aa: CASSAGGTGYYEQYF; abundance: few; j_gene: TRBJ2-7; v_gene: TRBV7-8; d_gene: TRBD1
CDR3nt: TGTGCCAGACAGCGGGGGGTCTGGAATGAGCAGTTCTTC; CDR3aa: CARQRGVWNEQFF; abundance: NA; j_gene: TRBJ2-1; v_gene: TRBV19; d_gene: TRBD2
CDR3nt: TGTGCCAGCAGCTTGGCACAGGGCTACGAGCAGTACTTC; CDR3aa: CASSLAQGYEQYF; abundance: NA; j_gene: TRBJ2-7; v_gene: TRBV5-4; d_gene: NA
CDR3nt: TGTGCCAGCAGCCCCCTCTACGAGCAGTACTTC; CDR3aa: CASSPLYEQYF; abundance: NA; j_gene: TRBJ2-7; v_gene: TRBV7-9; d_gene: NA
CDR3nt: TGCGCCAGCAGCCAAGGAGCAGGGGCGAACACCGGGGAGCTGTTTTTT; CDR3aa: CASSQGAGANTGELFF; abundance: NA; j_gene: TRBJ2-2; v_gene: TRBV4-3; d_gene: NA
CDR3nt: TGTGCCAGCAGCCCTACCGCTAGACTGGAACAAGAGACCCAGTACTTC; CDR3aa: CASSPTARLEQETQYF; abundance: NA; j_gene: TRBJ2-5; v_gene: TRBV7-9; d_gene: NA
CDR3nt: TGTGCCAGCTTGGGGGGGGGCTACAATGAGCAGTTCTTC; CDR3aa: CASLGGGYNEQFF; abundance: NA; j_gene: TRBJ2-1; v_gene: TRBV6-5; d_gene: TRBD2
CDR3nt: TGTGCCAGCAGTTTTTATAGTAGGAACACCGGGGAGCTGTTTTTT; CDR3aa: CASSFYSRNTGELFF; abundance: few; j_gene: TRBJ2-2; v_gene: TRBV28; d_gene: NA
CDR3nt: TGTGCCAGCAGCCTCCAGGGATCACACGGCGATGAGCAGTTCTTC; CDR3aa: CASSLQGSHGDEQFF; abundance: NA; j_gene: TRBJ2-1; v_gene: TRBV9; d_gene: NA
CDR3nt: TGTGCCAGCAGCGTAGGCAGACAAGTGAACACCGGGGAGCTGTTTTTT; CDR3aa: CASSVGRQVNTGELFF; abundance: NA; j_gene: TRBJ2-2; v_gene: TRBV9; d_gene: NA
CDR3nt: TGTGCCAGCAGTTCCCGACAGGGGGGCACCGGGGAGCTGTTTTTT; CDR3aa: CASSSRQGGTGELFF; abundance: NA; j_gene: TRBJ2-2; v_gene: TRBV11-2; d_gene: TRBD1
CDR3nt: TGTGCCAGCAGTGCCCAGCCTGGCACTGAAGCTTTCTTT; CDR3aa: CASSAQPGTEAFF; abundance: NA; j_gene: TRBJ1-1; v_gene: TRBV6-5; d_gene: NA
CDR3nt: TGTGCTAGCAGCTTAGGACAGGGGACCACAGATACGCAGTATTTT; CDR3aa: CASSLGQGTTDTQYF; abundance: NA; j_gene: TRBJ2-3; v_gene: TRBV7-7; d_gene: TRBD1
CDR3nt: TGTGCCAGCAGTTGGAACCCGGGACAGGGGACCGGGGAGCTGTTTTTT; CDR3aa: CASSWNPGQGTGELFF; abundance: NA; j_gene: TRBJ2-2; v_gene: TRBV6-5; d_gene: TRBD1
CDR3nt: TGCGCCAGCAGCCCGGCGCCCCTAGGGACTGAAGCTTTCTTT; CDR3aa: CASSPAPLGTEAFF; abundance: once; j_gene: TRBJ1-1; v_gene: TRBV4-3; d_gene: NA
CDR3nt: TGTGCCAGCAGCTTAGGGCGCGGGTGGTTCTTC; CDR3aa: CASSLGRGWFF; abundance: NA; j_gene: TRBJ2-1; v_gene: TRBV11-2; d_gene: NA
CDR3nt: TGTGCCAGTAGTCACAGGGGGCTGGGCTCCTACGAGCAGTACTTC; CDR3aa: CASSHRGLGSYEQYF; abundance: NA; j_gene: TRBJ2-7; v_gene: TRBV19; d_gene: TRBD1
CDR3nt: TGCAGCGTGGCTCCGGGACAGGGGCATCTCTATGGCTACACCTTC; CDR3aa: CSVAPGQGHLYGYTF; abundance: medium-sized; j_gene: TRBJ1-2; v_gene: TRBV29-1; d_gene: TRBD1
CDR3nt: TGTGCCAGTAGTCCTACGCGGGGGGGTACCGGGGAGCTGTTTTTT; CDR3aa: CASSPTRGGTGELFF; abundance: NA; j_gene: TRBJ2-2; v_gene: TRBV19; d_gene: TRBD2
CDR3nt: TGCAGCGTTGAAGGGGATCAGGCCGGGTACGAGCAGTACTTC; CDR3aa: CSVEGDQAGYEQYF; abundance: NA; j_gene: TRBJ2-7; v_gene: TRBV29-1; d_gene: NA
CDR3nt: TGTGCCAGCAGTTACTCGGTTATGGCTGAAGCTTTCTTT; CDR3aa: CASSYSVMAEAFF; abundance: NA; j_gene: TRBJ1-1; v_gene: TRBV6-5; d_gene: NA
CDR3nt: TGTGCCAGCAGCGAGAGGGATACGCAGTATTTT; CDR3aa: CASSERDTQYF; abundance: NA; j_gene: TRBJ2-3; v_gene: TRBV9; d_gene: NA
CDR3nt: TGTGCCAGCAGCTTAGTTGGGGGGGCCCACAATGAGCAGTTCTTC; CDR3aa: CASSLVGGAHNEQFF; abundance: once; j_gene: TRBJ2-1; v_gene: TRBV7-9; d_gene: NA
CDR3nt: TGTGCCAGCAGCTTATCGACAGGGCCTAATTCACCCCTCCACTTT; CDR3aa: CASSLSTGPNSPLHF; abundance: few; j_gene: TRBJ1-6; v_gene: TRBV7-2; d_gene: TRBD1
CDR3nt: TGTGCCAGCAGTCCTAGCGGGATATCCTTAGCCAAAAACATTCAGTACTTC; CDR3aa: CASSPSGISLAKNIQYF; abundance: NA; j_gene: TRBJ2-4; v_gene: TRBV28; d_gene: TRBD2
CDR3nt: TGTGCCAGTAGTAGGAAGGACTCCGGGCCCTCACCCCTCCACTTT; CDR3aa: CASSRKDSGPSPLHF; abundance: few; j_gene: TRBJ1-6; v_gene: TRBV19; d_gene: NA
CDR3nt: TGTGCCAGCAGCTTACCCCGGGATGGCTACACCTTC; CDR3aa: CASSLPRDGYTF; abundance: few; j_gene: TRBJ1-2; v_gene: TRBV13; d_gene: NA
CDR3nt: TGTGCCAGCAGTTTCGAGGGACAGGGGTTGACAGATACGCAGTATTTT; CDR3aa: CASSFEGQGLTDTQYF; abundance: NA; j_gene: TRBJ2-3; v_gene: TRBV28; d_gene: TRBD1
CDR3nt: TGTGCCAGCGCCCCGGGACTAGCTTTATGGGAGCTGTTTTTT; CDR3aa: CASAPGLALWELFF; abundance: few; j_gene: TRBJ2-2; v_gene: TRBV19; d_gene: TRBD2
CDR3nt: TGTGCCAGCAGCTTAGAGGGGGCCAGGAACTATGGCTACACCTTC; CDR3aa: CASSLEGARNYGYTF; abundance: few; j_gene: TRBJ1-2; v_gene: TRBV7-9; d_gene: TRBD1
CDR3nt: TGCGCCAGCAGCCAAGACGGGGAAACAGGGTACTCTGAAGCTTTCTTT; CDR3aa: CASSQDGETGYSEAFF; abundance: NA; j_gene: TRBJ1-1; v_gene: TRBV4-3; d_gene: NA
CDR3nt: TGCAGCGTTATTAGTAGCGGGGGCCTGGACACAGATACGCAGTATTTT; CDR3aa: CSVISSGGLDTDTQYF; abundance: NA; j_gene: TRBJ2-3; v_gene: TRBV29-1; d_gene: TRBD2
CDR3nt: TGTGCCAGCAGCCAATTCGGTGGAGGCTACACCTTC; CDR3aa: CASSQFGGGYTF; abundance: NA; j_gene: TRBJ1-2; v_gene: TRBV7-9; d_gene: NA
CDR3nt: TGTGCCAGCAGTCTGACGCTGGGAGGGGAGCAGTACTTC; CDR3aa: CASSLTLGGEQYF; abundance: few; j_gene: TRBJ2-5; v_gene: TRBV28; d_gene: TRBD2
CDR3nt: TGTGCCAGCAGCCCTGGTGGAGCGGGGTCCCCCTACGAGCAGTACTTC; CDR3aa: CASSPGGAGSPYEQYF; abundance: NA; j_gene: TRBJ2-7; v_gene: TRBV11-2; d_gene: TRBD2
CDR3nt: TGCGCCAGCAGCCTGAACGTCGCCGGGTACAATGAGCAGTTCTTC; CDR3aa: CASSLNVAGYNEQFF; abundance: NA; j_gene: TRBJ2-1; v_gene: TRBV4-1; d_gene: NA